Presented here are 21 T cell receptor beta chains from one specimen sequenced in a study of molecular identifiers for immune sequencing clone quantification. TCRdb independently ran MiXCR on the PCR reads; one entry per CDR3 protein. This sample has 100,000 or so distinct CDR3 sequences; under 40% occur once, and the top ten carry 4% to 4.5%. The sequenced material came from naive CD8+ T cells from blood, with Jurkat cell RNA spiked in. Subset noted: FACS-sorted CD8+CD4-CCR7+CD45RA+ naive T cells. All receptors derive from a human donor in good health. Some libraries in this study had Jurkat cell RNA spiked in.

The chain links TRBV28 to TRBJ2-7; 12 bases are shared with TRBD2. CDR3 length equals 19 residues. CDR1 and CDR2 (germline): MDHEN, SYDVKM. V gave up 3 bases and J gave up 5 bases; unmatched junction bases: 17. The CDR3 sequence is CASSFDRLAGAIIRDEQYF. The CDR3 DNA reads as TGTGCCAGCAGTTTCGATCGACTAGCGGGAGCCATTATAAGGGACGAGCAGTACTTC.

A word on this clonotype: A much larger clone sits a single nucleotide away, making a read error possible. As the CDR3 is not closed by the conserved phenylalanine or tryptophan, this likely results from a read error. The chain links TRBV5-6 to TRBJ2-7; TRBD1 might be the D (5 bases). This CDR3 has 15 residues. Germline CDR1 is SGHDT and CDR2 is YYEEEE. Between the trimmed V and J ends, which lost 6 bases and 5 bases, there was a span of 21 bases. The CDR3 sequence is CASTQGWALSDEQYY. CDR3 DNA sequence: TGTGCCAGCACCCAGGGCTGGGCCCTTAGTGACGAGCAGTACTAC.

This clonotype was detected a few times. This chain uses TRBV19 with TRBJ2-1; TRBD2 is a possible D gene (5 bases). Trimming pared 6 bases from V and 4 bases from J, leaving 13 bases between. CDR3 length: 14 amino acids. CDR1 is LNHDA, CDR2 SQIVND, per germline (reference sequence). CDR3 amino acids: CASSTGNLYNEQFF. CDR3 sequence (DNA): TGTGCCAGTAGCACCGGGAACCTTTACAATGAGCAGTTCTTC.

This clonotype was counted many times. The J gene is TRBJ2-7, the V gene TRBV29-1; no definite D call. In germline, CDR1 is SQVTM, CDR2 ANQGSEA. The CDR3 runs 11 residues. Between the trimmed V and J ends, which lost 1 base and 3 bases, there was a span of 4 bases. The CDR3 loop reads CSVEGNYEQYF. CDR3 bases: TGCAGCGTTGAAGGGAACTACGAGCAGTACTTC.

V usage is TRBV20-1 and J usage is TRBJ2-1; the D gene is possibly TRBD2 (6 bases). Between the trimmed V and J ends, which lost 6 bases and 4 bases, there was a span of 19 bases. This CDR3 has 15 residues. CDR1 and CDR2 from the germline V gene are DFQATT and SNEGSKA (reference sequence). CDR3 nucleotide sequence: TGCAGTGCACATTCCCGGGAGACCCGATACAATGAGCAGTTCTTC. Protein product: CSAHSRETRYNEQFF.

This clonotype was seen more than once but under ten times. The CDR3 region is CASGGDREHLNTEAFF. CDR3 in DNA: TGTGCCAGCGGGGGCGACAGGGAACATTTGAACACTGAAGCTTTCTTT. The chain links TRBV28 to TRBJ1-1, with 7 bases that match TRBD1. There are 16 residues in the CDR3. CDR1 MDHEN and CDR2 SYDVKM come from the germline V gene. The junction had 12 bases not matched to a gene; V was cut back by 8 bases and J by 0 bases.

This clonotype was observed many times. The DNA of the CDR3 is TGTGCCAGCAGTCCCGGACTAGCAGGCATTCAGTACTTC. It specifies CASSPGLAGIQYF. The chain is built from TRBV12-3 or TRBV12-4 and TRBJ2-4, with 8 bases aligning to TRBD2. The CDR3 runs 13 residues. The trim removed 5 bases at V and 9 bases at J, leaving 6 bases unmatched.

This rearrangement joins TRBV6-2 or TRBV6-3 to TRBJ2-3, with 9 bases aligning to TRBD1. Germline-derived CDR1 and CDR2 are MNHEY and SVGEGT. J gave up 6 bases and V 6 bases, and 7 bases lay outside the gene matches. The CDR3 has 14 amino acids. The CDR3 DNA sequence: TGTGCCAGCAGCACCGGACAGGGGCTGGATACGCAGTATTTT. Protein: CASSTGQGLDTQYF.

Note on this clonotype: The CDR3 does not close with the conserved phenylalanine or tryptophan, likely indicating a read error. The chain carries TRBV10-3 and TRBJ2-7; D gene ambiguous. CDR3 length: 14 residues. V was cut by 0 bases and J by 2 bases, with 8 bases left in between. Germline CDR1 and CDR2: ENHRY and SYGVKD. The CDR3 DNA sequence: TGTGCCATCAGTGAGTCTGGCTTAGCCTACGAGCAGTACTCC. This codes for CAISESGLAYEQYS.

This clonotype has a handful of counts. CDR3 residues: CASSDSGQTPNYGYTF. CDR3 DNA: TGTGCCAGCAGTGACAGTGGACAGACTCCTAACTATGGCTACACCTTC. This chain uses TRBV2 with TRBJ1-2; D is possibly TRBD1 (6 bases). Trimming pared 3 bases from V and 0 bases from J, leaving 14 bases between. CDR3 length: 16 residues. Per germline, CDR1 SNHLY and CDR2 FYNNEI.

This clonotype came up many times. The chain has TRBV20-1 and TRBJ2-3, with unresolved D. Deletions cut 1 base from V and 0 bases from J, with 5 bases between. The CDR3 totals 13 residues. Germline-derived CDR1 and CDR2 are DFQATT and SNEGSKA (reference sequence). The CDR3 reads CSARVWSTDTQYF. The DNA for the CDR3 is TGCAGTGCTAGAGTATGGAGCACAGATACGCAGTATTTT.

J is TRBJ2-7 and V is TRBV25-1, with D unclear. The CDR3 has 13 residues. CDR1 and CDR2 from the germline V gene are MGHDK and SYGVNS. The V and J ends lost 4 bases and 4 bases respectively, with 11 bases between them. CDR3 sequence: CASSGLLSYEQYF. Here the CDR3 DNA reads TGTGCCAGCAGTGGCCTTCTTTCATACGAGCAGTACTTC.

This clonotype was detected once. V usage is TRBV21-1 and J usage is TRBJ2-3. TRBV21-1 is flagged as a pseudogene. The CDR3 extends over 16 amino acids. In DNA, the CDR3 is TGTGCCAGCAGCAACCTTAGCGGATCTGGCACAGATACGCAGAATTTT. Protein sequence: CASSNLSGSGTDTQNF.

This clonotype was counted a few times. V gene TRBV3-1 combines with J gene TRBJ2-7; D is undetermined. This CDR3 is built from 14 residues. CDR1 and CDR2 from the germline V gene are LGHDT and YNNKEL (reference sequence). The V gene lost 4 bases and the J gene lost 3 bases, with 13 bases spanning the gap. Here the CDR3 DNA reads TGTGCCAGCAGCCCCAGCCCAGAGGACTACGAGCAGTACTTC. Translating it yields CASSPSPEDYEQYF.

Ten or more counts support this clonotype. This chain links TRBV5-6 with TRBJ2-5; D gene unclear. V was pared by 2 bases and J by 7 bases, with 6 bases between. The CDR3 runs 11 residues. Germline values: CDR1 SGHDT, CDR2 YYEEEE. CDR3 nucleotides: TGTGCCAGCAGCTTCAAAGGGACCCAGTACTTC. It is translated as CASSFKGTQYF.

There are a few counts of this clonotype. The J gene is TRBJ2-7, the V gene TRBV28, with D hard to call. Germline loops: CDR1 MDHEN, CDR2 SYDVKM. V was shortened by 3 bases and J by 3 bases, with 9 bases between the two germline ends. This CDR3 has 13 amino acids. CDR3 bases: TGTGCCAGCAGTTTTCTTAGGAACTACGAGCAGTACTTC. It encodes CASSFLRNYEQYF.

This clonotype has ten or more counts. The CDR3 DNA sequence: TGTGCCAGCAGCTTAGGTTCAGCCTCCTACGAGCAGTACTTC. Residues: CASSLGSASYEQYF. The rearrangement links TRBV7-6 to TRBJ2-7; D gene uncertain. This CDR3 is 14 amino acids long. V was shortened by 1 base and J by 0 bases, with 7 bases between the two germline ends. CDR1 is SGHVS and CDR2 is FNYEAQ in the germline V gene.

Worth noting for this clonotype: A read error may be the cause here, since a much bigger clone is one base away. This chain joins TRBV7-2 and TRBJ1-1; 8 nucleotides match TRBD1. This CDR3 comprises 14 residues. Germline CDR1 is SGHTA and CDR2 is FQGNSA. The CDR3 nucleotides read TGTGCCAGCAGCTCCGGACAGGGCCACACTGATGCTTTCTTT. It translates to CASSSGQGHTDAFF.

This clonotype was seen many times. V usage is TRBV28 and J usage is TRBJ1-5; no firm D call. V was pared by 6 bases and J by 0 bases, with 9 bases between. The germline V gene encodes CDR1 MDHEN and CDR2 SYDVKM. The CDR3 extends over 14 amino acids. CDR3 DNA sequence: TGTGCCAGCAGCCGGGTGTATAGCAATCAGCCCCAGCATTTT. Translating gives CASSRVYSNQPQHF.

The chain is built from TRBV6-1 and TRBJ1-5; 9 nucleotides align to TRBD1. Trimming at V came to 4 bases and at J to 2 bases, leaving 6 bases not matched to a gene. CDR1 and CDR2 from the germline V gene are MNHNS and SASEGT. This CDR3 comprises 16 residues. CDR3 residues: CASSGDRVIGNQPQHF. The CDR3 nucleotides read TGTGCCAGCAGTGGGGACAGGGTAATCGGCAATCAGCCCCAGCATTTT.

With regard to this clonotype: Being one base from a much bigger clone, this may be a read error. The CDR3 protein is CASSQGVLNTGELFF. In DNA, the CDR3 is TGCGCCAGCAGCCAAGGTGTCCTCAACACCGGGGAGCTGTTTTTT. The chain joins TRBV4-3 to TRBJ2-2; D is unclear. There are 15 residues in the CDR3. The V end lost 1 base, the J end lost 2 bases, and 8 bases lay between the germline ends. Per the germline V gene, CDR1 is LGHNA and CDR2 is YSLEER.